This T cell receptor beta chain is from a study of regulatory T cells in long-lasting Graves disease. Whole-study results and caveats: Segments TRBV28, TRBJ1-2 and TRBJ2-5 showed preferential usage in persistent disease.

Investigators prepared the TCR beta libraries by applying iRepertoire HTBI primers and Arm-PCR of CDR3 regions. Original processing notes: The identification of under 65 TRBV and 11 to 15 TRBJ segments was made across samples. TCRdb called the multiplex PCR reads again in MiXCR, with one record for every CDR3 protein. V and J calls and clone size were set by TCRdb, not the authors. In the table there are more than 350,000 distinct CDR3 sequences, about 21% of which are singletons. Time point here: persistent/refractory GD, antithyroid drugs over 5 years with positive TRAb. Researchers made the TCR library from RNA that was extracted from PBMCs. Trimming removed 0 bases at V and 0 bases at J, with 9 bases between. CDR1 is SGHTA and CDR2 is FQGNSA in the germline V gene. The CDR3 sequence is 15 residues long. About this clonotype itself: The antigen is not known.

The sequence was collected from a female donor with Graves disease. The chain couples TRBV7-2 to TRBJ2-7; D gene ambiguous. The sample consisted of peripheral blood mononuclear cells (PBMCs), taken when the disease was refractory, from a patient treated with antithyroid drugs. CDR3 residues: CASSLAFGSSYEQYF. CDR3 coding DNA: TGTGCCAGCAGCTTAGCGTTCGGAAGCTCCTACGAGCAGTACTTC. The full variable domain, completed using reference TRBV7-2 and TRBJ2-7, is GAGVSQSPSNKVTEKGKDVELRCDPISGHTALYWYRQSLGQGLEFLIYFQGNSAPDKSGLPSDRFSAERTGGSVSTLTIQRTQQEDSAVYLCASSLAFGSSYEQYFGPGTRLTVT.